The entry below gives a single TCR beta chain sequence along with its context. The protocol was immunoSEQ multiplex PCR, while the TCRdb copy is restricted to in-frame clones and leaves out a portion. The data contain roughly 250,000 clones, about 89% of them seen just once; the ten biggest clones take up approximately 9.8%. The sample originates from a study of blood T cell repertoires in COVID-19. Study-wide background: The cDNA or gDNA used as material had been derived from T cells, B-cell-depleted T cells, or PBMCs.

The CDR3 runs 13 residues. Germline V CDR1 and CDR2: SNHLY, FYNNEI. The germline V and J ends were trimmed by 5 bases and 7 bases, with 15 bases remaining between them. Sequencing was carried out using peripheral blood. The clonotype comes from a man aged 35 to 55 who had recovered from COVID-19. The chain uses TRBV2 and TRBJ2-7; maybe TRBD2 (6 bases). The CDR3 protein is CASSKTGAGEQYF. The CDR3 DNA sequence: TGTGCCAGCAGTAAGACCGGGGCGGGAGAGCAGTACTTC.